These 21 T cell receptor beta chains originate from one sample sequenced in a study of T cell repertoires in cytomegalovirus infection. TCRdb used MiXCR to reprocess the reads, holding one entry per CDR3 protein. The sample records 250,000 to 300,000 distinct CDR3 sequences, roughly 13% being singletons. Sequencing input: PBMCs. These receptors all stem from a human donor in good health (CMV status not recorded). Some clones in this sample may be carry-over from other donors' samples.

This clonotype was seen ten or more times. The V call is TRBV7-2, the J call TRBJ2-1; D unclear. Trimming left V 5 bases short and J 6 bases short, with 17 bases between. The CDR3 is 15 amino acids. Germline CDR1 reads SGHTA; CDR2 reads FQGNSA. The chain's CDR3 is CASSHGRLSINEQFF. As DNA, the CDR3 is TGTGCCAGCAGCCACGGACGGCTAAGCATCAATGAGCAGTTCTTC.

The sample holds a few counts of this clonotype. This chain uses TRBV6-2 or TRBV6-3 with TRBJ1-2, with D uncertain. The CDR3 runs 15 residues. CDR1 and CDR2 (germline): MNHEY, SVGEGT. V was pared by 5 bases and J by 6 bases, with 19 bases between. CDR3 amino acids: CASSQNSRFRHGYTF. CDR3 coding DNA: TGTGCCAGCAGTCAAAACTCCAGATTCCGGCATGGCTACACCTTC.

The chain couples TRBV6-5 to TRBJ1-1, with 9 bases lining up with TRBD1. The ends lost 5 bases at V and 4 bases at J; junction bases unmatched: 5. This CDR3 has 14 residues. Germline V gene sequence: CDR1 MNHEY, CDR2 SVGAGI. The CDR3 DNA sequence: TGTGCCAGCAGTCGACAGGGGGGTTCCACTGAAGCTTTCTTT. Amino acid sequence: CASSRQGGSTEAFF.

The chain couples TRBV29-1 to TRBJ2-7, with unresolved D. CDR3 length equals 13 residues. V was clipped by 2 bases and J by 5 bases, with 13 bases between them. Germline CDR1 SQVTM, CDR2 ANQGSEA. The CDR3 region has the DNA TGCAGCGTTGAAAGGCTAGGATTCAACGAGCAGTACTTC. Amino acid sequence: CSVERLGFNEQYF.

This clonotype has just a few counts. V is TRBV20-1 and J is TRBJ1-1; 8 bases line up with TRBD1. Looked up from germline, CDR1 is DFQATT and CDR2 is SNEGSKA (reference sequence). Germline trimming cut 6 bases from V and 0 bases from J; bases unmatched to any gene: 6. This CDR3 region has 14 residues. This CDR3 is CSASDRGLNTEAFF. In DNA form, the CDR3 reads TGCAGTGCCAGTGACAGGGGATTGAACACTGAAGCTTTCTTT.

This chain uses TRBV28 with TRBJ2-1, with D tentatively TRBD2 (7 bases). Germline V gives CDR1 MDHEN, CDR2 SYDVKM. This CDR3 has 14 residues. Trimming removed 3 bases from V and 6 bases from J, with 12 bases in between. The CDR3 nucleotides read TGTGCCAGCAGTTTGGGGGGGCAGCTCAATGAGCAGTTCTTC. Translation: CASSLGGQLNEQFF.

This clonotype occurred many times. This chain uses TRBV7-2 with TRBJ1-1; D is unclear. CDR1 is SGHTA, CDR2 FQGNSA, per germline. Trimming took off 1 base at V and 1 base at J, with 13 bases between the two ends. This CDR3 is 16 amino acids long. Here the CDR3 DNA reads TGTGCCAGCAGCTTAGAAGTGGGGTTCAGGAACACTGAAGCTTTCTTT. The encoded protein is CASSLEVGFRNTEAFF.

Many counts were recorded for this clonotype. The V call is TRBV6-1, the J call TRBJ2-1; D perhaps matches TRBD2 (6 bases). Trimming took off 6 bases at V and 7 bases at J, with 13 bases between the two ends. The CDR3 sequence is 13 residues long. Germline CDR1 reads MNHNS; CDR2 reads SASEGT. CDR3 DNA sequence: TGTGCCAGCAGGGTCCCGGGAGTAAATGAGCAGTTCTTC. Amino acids: CASRVPGVNEQFF.

This clonotype was observed at least ten times. The J gene is TRBJ2-3, the V gene TRBV7-9; 8 bases line up with TRBD1. V shed 5 bases and J 5 bases; nucleotides not matched to a gene: 12. The germline gives CDR1 SEHNR, CDR2 FQNEAQ (reference sequence). The CDR3 is made up of 16 amino acids. The CDR3 bases are TGTGCCAGCAGCGAGGACAGGGACGATATCTTAGATACGCAGTATTTT. Amino acids: CASSEDRDDILDTQYF.

In this sample, this clonotype turned up many times. The chain couples TRBV5-4 to TRBJ2-1; 7 positions agree with TRBD2. This CDR3 region has 15 residues. Trimming at V came to 4 bases and at J to 7 bases, leaving 11 bases not matched to a gene. CDR1 SGHNT and CDR2 YYREEE come from the germline V gene (reference sequence). DNA of the CDR3: TGTGCCAGCAGCATAGGGAGCCTAGCGGAAAATGAGCAGTTCTTC. Its protein is CASSIGSLAENEQFF.

This clonotype was observed at least ten times. This sequence joins TRBV2 and TRBJ1-1, with D maybe TRBD1 (6 bases). Germline V gives CDR1 SNHLY, CDR2 FYNNEI. This CDR3 spans 14 amino acids. Trimming stripped 7 bases from V and 1 base from J, with 13 bases between. Here the CDR3 reads CASISDRTNTEAFF. CDR3 DNA: TGTGCCAGCATTTCGGACAGAACGAACACTGAAGCTTTCTTT. Looking up the rest from reference TRBV2 and TRBJ1-1 gives the full variable domain: EPEVTQTPSHQVTQMGQEVILRCVPISNHLYFYWYRQILGQKVEFLVSFYNNEISEKSEIFDDQFSVERPDGSNFTLKIRSTKLEDSAMYFCASISDRTNTEAFFGQGTRLTVV.

This clonotype has a handful of counts. The chain employs TRBV25-1 and TRBJ1-2, with D perhaps matching TRBD1 (5 bases). Looked up from germline, CDR1 is MGHDK and CDR2 is SYGVNS. Deletions cut 4 bases from V and 7 bases from J, with 16 bases between. The CDR3 sequence is 14 residues long. The CDR3 sequence is CASSGGVGVAGYTF. The CDR3 DNA follows: TGTGCCAGCAGTGGGGGGGTAGGTGTGGCTGGCTACACCTTC.

V usage is TRBV25-1 and J usage is TRBJ2-7, with D perhaps given as TRBD1 or TRBD2 (5 bases each). This CDR3 is built from 13 residues. Germline lookup yields CDR1 MGHDK and CDR2 SYGVNS. Trimming removed 5 bases from V and 5 bases from J, with 13 bases in between. Written as DNA, the CDR3 is TGTGCCAGCAGTATTGGGACGAAGCACGAGCAGTACTTC. Translating it yields CASSIGTKHEQYF.

This clonotype has at least ten counts. This rearrangement joins TRBV7-2 to TRBJ2-7; 9 bases fit TRBD2. Trimming cost V 5 bases and J 3 bases; bases outside gene matches: 11. CDR1 and CDR2 (germline): SGHTA, FQGNSA. The CDR3 covers 16 residues. The CDR3 bases are TGTGCCAGCAGCCGGGGCGGGGGGGCCATAGTCTACGAGCAGTACTTC. It encodes CASSRGGGAIVYEQYF.

This chain links TRBV9 with TRBJ1-4; D might be TRBD1 (6 bases). The V gene's germline CDR1 is SGDLS and CDR2 YYNGEE. The CDR3 covers 14 residues. V was clipped by 3 bases and J by 8 bases, with 14 bases between them. The CDR3 region is CASSEQGRAEKLFF. CDR3 nucleotides: TGTGCCAGCAGCGAACAGGGTCGGGCGGAAAAACTGTTTTTT. Variable domain in full (rest from reference TRBV9 and TRBJ1-4): DSGVTQTPKHLITATGQRVTLRCSPRSGDLSVYWYQQSLDQGLQFLIQYYNGEERAKGNILERFSAQQFPDLHSELNLSSLELGDSALYFCASSEQGRAEKLFFGSGTQLSVL.

The J gene is TRBJ2-2, the V gene TRBV29-1; 12 positions agree with TRBD2. From germline, CDR1 is SQVTM and CDR2 ANQGSEA. The CDR3 runs to 14 residues. V shed 4 bases, J shed 7 bases, and the junction held 4 bases outside the gene matches. The CDR3 DNA reads TGCAGCGTTGGGACTAGCGGGGAATACGGGGAGCTGTTTTTT. Encoded protein: CSVGTSGEYGELFF.

Comment on this clonotype: A much larger clone differs from this one at a single base, so this may be a read error. The J gene is TRBJ2-7, the V gene TRBV7-9, with D hard to call. The CDR3 totals 13 residues. Per germline, CDR1 SEHNR and CDR2 FQNEAQ (reference sequence). V lost 8 bases, J lost 4 bases, and 15 bases lay in between. The CDR3 DNA is TGTGCCAGCGGCCCAATACACCAATACGAGCAGTACTTC. Its translation: CASGPIHQYEQYF.

V gene TRBV5-1 combines with J gene TRBJ1-1; 7 nucleotides agree with TRBD1. Losses at the gene ends were 0 bases for V and 6 bases for J; bases not matched to a gene: 11. The germline V gene encodes CDR1 SGHRS and CDR2 YFSETQ. CDR3 length: 16 amino acids. CDR3 in DNA: TGCGCCAGCAGCTTGGGGGACAGAGATGGGGACCCTGAAGCTTTCTTT. Translated: CASSLGDRDGDPEAFF.

This clonotype was seen a few times. The chain is built from TRBV11-2 and TRBJ2-7; perhaps TRBD2 as D (6 bases). V was clipped by 2 bases and J by 2 bases, with 10 bases between them. Per the germline V gene, CDR1 is SGHAT and CDR2 is FQNNGV. The CDR3 is 14 residues long. CDR3 region: CASSLFGEAYEQYF. Here the CDR3 DNA reads TGTGCCAGCAGCTTATTCGGGGAGGCCTACGAGCAGTACTTC.

The V and J genes are TRBV5-1 and TRBJ1-6; 8 nucleotides match TRBD1. V was pared by 4 bases and J by 0 bases, with 3 bases of the junction left unmatched. The CDR3 contains 16 residues. The germline V gene encodes CDR1 SGHRS and CDR2 YFSETQ. The CDR3 sequence is CASSHRGSSYNSPLHF. CDR3 bases: TGCGCCAGCAGCCACAGGGGGAGCTCCTATAATTCACCCCTCCACTTT. The variable domain in full, with the rest retrieved from reference TRBV5-1 and TRBJ1-6, is KAGVTQTPRYLIKTRGQQVTLSCSPISGHRSVSWYQQTPGQGLQFLFEYFSETQRNKGNFPGRFSGRQFSNSRSEMNVSTLELGDSALYLCASSHRGSSYNSPLHFGNGTRLTVT.

Many counts were recorded for this clonotype. V is TRBV29-1 and J is TRBJ2-7; 7 bases agree with TRBD1. Germline V CDR1 and CDR2: SQVTM, ANQGSEA. This CDR3 has 11 amino acids. V was pared by 6 bases and J by 1 base, with 0 bases of the junction left unmatched. CDR3: CSVRGSYEQYF. The CDR3 region has the DNA TGCAGCGTCAGGGGGTCCTACGAGCAGTACTTC.